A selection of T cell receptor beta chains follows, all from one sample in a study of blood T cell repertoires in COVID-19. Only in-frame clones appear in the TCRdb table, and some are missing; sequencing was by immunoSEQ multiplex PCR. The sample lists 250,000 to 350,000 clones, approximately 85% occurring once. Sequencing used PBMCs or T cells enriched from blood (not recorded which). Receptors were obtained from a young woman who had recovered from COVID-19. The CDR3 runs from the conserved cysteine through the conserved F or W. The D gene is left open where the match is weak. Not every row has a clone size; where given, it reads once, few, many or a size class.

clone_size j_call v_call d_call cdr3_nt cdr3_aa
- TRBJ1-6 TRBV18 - TGTGCCAGCTCATCAAACACGGGACACCTCCACTTT CASSSNTGHLHF
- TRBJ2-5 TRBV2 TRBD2 TGTGCCAGCAGTCCTAGCGGGGTCTTGGGCGAGACCCAGTACTTC CASSPSGVLGETQYF
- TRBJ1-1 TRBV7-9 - TGTGCCAGCAGCTTAGAGTCCGGGAACACTGAAGCTTTCTTT CASSLESGNTEAFF
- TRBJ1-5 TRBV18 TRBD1 TGTGCCAGCTCACCTGTAGGGGGCAAGCAGCCCCAGCATTTT CASSPVGGKQPQHF
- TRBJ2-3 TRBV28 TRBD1 TGTGCCAGCAGTCTGCCTGACAGGGGGCTTAGTACAGATACGCAGTATTTT CASSLPDRGLSTDTQYF
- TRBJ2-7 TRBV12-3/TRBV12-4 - TGTGCCAGCGGGCAGATATTTTCCTACGAGCAGTACTTC CASGQIFSYEQYF
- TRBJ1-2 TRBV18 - TGTGCCAGCTCACCACCCGTGCGGGACTATGGCTACACCTTC CASSPPVRDYGYTF
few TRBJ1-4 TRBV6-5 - TGTGCCAGCAGTTACTCGAATGTGGGGCCTGGAGAAAAACTGTTTTTT CASSYSNVGPGEKLFF
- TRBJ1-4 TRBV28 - TGTGCCAGCAGTTTATGGCAGGCAAATGAAAAACTGTTTTTT CASSLWQANEKLFF
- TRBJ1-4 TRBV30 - TGTGCCTGTACCTTCAGTACCCGGGGTGAAAAACTGTTTTTT CACTFSTRGEKLFF
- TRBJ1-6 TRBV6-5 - TGTGCCAGCAGTTACGGGCAGGGGTGGAATAATTCACCCCTCCACTTT CASSYGQGWNNSPLHF
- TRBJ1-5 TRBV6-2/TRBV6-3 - TGTGCCAGCAGTTGGCAGGGGAGCAATCAGCCCCAGCATTTT CASSWQGSNQPQHF
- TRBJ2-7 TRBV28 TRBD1 TGTGCCAGCAGTTCTACCGGGACAGGGCTAATTAGCGAGCAGTACTTC CASSSTGTGLISEQYF
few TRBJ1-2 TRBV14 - TGTGCCAGCAGCCAAGAGGGACTTTCTTTTTATGGCTACACCTTC CASSQEGLSFYGYTF
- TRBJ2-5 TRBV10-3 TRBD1 TGTGCCATGTCGCCCGGACAGGGGTTTGAGACCCAGTACTTC CAMSPGQGFETQYF
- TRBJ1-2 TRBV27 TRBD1 TGTGCCAGCAGTCCCTACCCCCGGGACAGGGATGGCTACACCTTC CASSPYPRDRDGYTF
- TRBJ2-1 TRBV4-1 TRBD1 TGCGCCAGCAGCCACTCCCGACAGGGTGGGTTTTACAATGAGCAGTTCTTC CASSHSRQGGFYNEQFF
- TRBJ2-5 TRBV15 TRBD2 TGTGCCACCAGAGATCTAGCGGGGGGGGAGACCCAGTACTTC CATRDLAGGETQYF
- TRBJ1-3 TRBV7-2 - TGTGCCAGCAGCTTAGTCGGCAGGACAAGCTCTGGAAACACCATATATTTT CASSLVGRTSSGNTIYF
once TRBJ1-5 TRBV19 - TGTGCCAGCCACGGAGATCGTCTCAATCAGCCCCAGCATTTT CASHGDRLNQPQHF
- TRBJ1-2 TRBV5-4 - TGTGCCAGCAGCTTAGACAGTTCTAACTATGGCTACACCTTC CASSLDSSNYGYTF
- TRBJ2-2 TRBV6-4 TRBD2 TGTGCCAGCAGTGACTCGACTAGCCCCGGGGAGCTGTTTTTT CASSDSTSPGELFF
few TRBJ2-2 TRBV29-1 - TGCAGCGTTGGGACACCTCAACGGGAGCTGTTTTTT CSVGTPQRELFF
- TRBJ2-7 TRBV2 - TGTGCCAGCGGGGCGGACATAGGCGAGCAGTACTTC CASGADIGEQYF
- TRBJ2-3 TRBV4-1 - TGCGCCAGCAGCCAACAGGGAACAGATACGCAGTATTTT CASSQQGTDTQYF
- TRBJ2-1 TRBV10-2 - TGCGCCAGCACGCAGGTGTGGTACTATGAGCAGTTCTTC CASTQVWYYEQFF
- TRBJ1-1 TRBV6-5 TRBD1 TGTGCCAGCAGCCTACAGGGGAGTATGACTGAAGCTTTCTTT CASSLQGSMTEAFF
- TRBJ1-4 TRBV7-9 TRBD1 TGTGCCAGCAGCGCCGACCCGGGACAGGGGAGTATCTATGAAAAACTGTTTTTT CASSADPGQGSIYEKLFF
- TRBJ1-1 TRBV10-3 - TGTGCCATCAGTGGGACGACAGGCCTGAACACTGAAGCTTTCTTT CAISGTTGLNTEAFF
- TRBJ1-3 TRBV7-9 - TGTGCCAGCAGCCCCGTCGTCTCTGGAAACACCATATATTTT CASSPVVSGNTIYF
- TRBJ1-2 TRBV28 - TGTGCCAGCAGGGAGGGGATCGTCCACACCTTC CASREGIVHTF